Below, 9 T cell receptor beta chains from the same sample are listed, as sequenced in a study of shared T cell receptors in the human thymus. Assay used: immunoSEQ multiplex PCR; TCRdb lists only in-frame clones, some missing. The table shows roughly 550,000 clones, with around 78% occurring only once. These data also featured in a second study, about human thymus T cells.

The sequencing sample was made of thymocytes. The receptors stem from a boy in the first two years of life with a congenital heart defect.

In this sample, this clone turned up a few times. CDR3 nucleotide sequence: TGTGCCAGCAGTTTTCGGGACAGGACGTACGAGCAGTACTTC. Its protein is CASSFRDRTYEQYF. J is TRBJ2-7 and V is TRBV28; the match to TRBD1 covers 8 bases. After removal of 3 bases from V and 4 bases from J, the junction contained 5 bases not matched to a gene. This CDR3 comprises 14 residues. Germline V gene lookup returns CDR1 MDHEN and CDR2 SYDVKM.

The chain recombines TRBV14 with TRBJ2-1; 7 nucleotides line up with TRBD2. This CDR3 is built from 15 residues. Germline trimming cut 4 bases from V and 4 bases from J; bases unmatched to any gene: 7. Germline loops: CDR1 SGHDN, CDR2 FVKESK. CDR3 bases: TGTGCCAGCAGCCTCCGGACTAGTAGGTACAATGAGCAGTTCTTC. It specifies CASSLRTSRYNEQFF.

The gene calls are TRBV11-1 and TRBJ2-4; 8 nucleotides align to TRBD1. The CDR3 contains 17 residues. CDR1 and CDR2 (germline): SGHAT, FQDESV (reference sequence). The ends lost 5 bases at V and 6 bases at J; junction bases unmatched: 15. In nucleotides, the CDR3 is TGTGCCAGCAGCCCCAAAGACCAGGGGGCTGAGGGAAACATTCAGTACTTC. It translates to CASSPKDQGAEGNIQYF.

The gene calls are TRBV10-1 and TRBJ1-2, with TRBD1 identical over 7 bases. This CDR3 contains 11 residues. Germline CDR1 reads WNHNN; CDR2 reads SYGVQD (reference sequence). V lost 6 bases to trimming and J lost 7 bases; unmatched junction nucleotides: 2. The CDR3 is CASRTGFGYTF. CDR3 nucleotides: TGCGCCAGCAGGACAGGGTTTGGCTACACCTTC.

The chain carries TRBV28 and TRBJ2-1; TRBD2 matches at 13 bases. The CDR3 extends over 24 amino acids. Trimming removed 3 bases from V and 0 bases from J; junction bases left unmatched: 23. The V gene's germline CDR1 is MDHEN and CDR2 SYDVKM. CDR3 region: CASSLGGRGILSGTSGNSYNEQFF. In nucleotides, the CDR3 is TGTGCCAGCAGTTTGGGCGGGCGGGGGATCCTCAGCGGGACTAGCGGGAACTCCTACAATGAGCAGTTCTTC.

This rearrangement joins TRBV6-5 to TRBJ2-7; D not resolved. V shed 10 bases and J shed 3 bases, with 10 bases lying between them. The CDR3 runs 11 residues. CDR1 and CDR2 from the germline V gene are MNHEY and SVGAGI. The CDR3 DNA is TGTGCCACCGCTGGCCTCTACGAGCAGTACTTC. Residues: CATAGLYEQYF.

The rearrangement links TRBV7-6 to TRBJ2-6; 8 nucleotides match TRBD1. The CDR3 is made up of 21 amino acids. V shed 0 bases, J shed 0 bases, and the junction held 13 bases outside the gene matches. The germline V gene encodes CDR1 SGHVS and CDR2 FNYEAQ. The CDR3 DNA sequence: TGTGCCAGCAGCTTAGCACAAAGCCCTGGGACAGGTGACTCTGGGGCCAACGTCCTGACTTTC. Translated: CASSLAQSPGTGDSGANVLTF.

This clone showed up just once. This chain connects TRBV29-1 to TRBJ2-6, with D maybe TRBD1 (6 bases). CDR1 and CDR2 (germline): SQVTM, ANQGSEA. Trimming stripped 6 bases from V and 3 bases from J, with 15 bases between. The CDR3 contains 15 residues. DNA for the CDR3: TGCAGCGTGGAGGCAGGGGCGGTTGGGGCCAACGTCCTGACTTTC. It specifies CSVEAGAVGANVLTF.

The rearrangement uses TRBV30 and TRBJ2-3, with D possibly TRBD2 on 5 matching bases. Trimming left V 3 bases short and J 6 bases short, with 16 bases between. Germline lookup yields CDR1 GTSNPN and CDR2 SVGIG (reference sequence). The CDR3 runs 14 residues. The CDR3 is CAWSPRGLVDTQYF. Written as DNA, the CDR3 is TGTGCCTGGAGCCCCCGAGGACTGGTGGATACGCAGTATTTT.